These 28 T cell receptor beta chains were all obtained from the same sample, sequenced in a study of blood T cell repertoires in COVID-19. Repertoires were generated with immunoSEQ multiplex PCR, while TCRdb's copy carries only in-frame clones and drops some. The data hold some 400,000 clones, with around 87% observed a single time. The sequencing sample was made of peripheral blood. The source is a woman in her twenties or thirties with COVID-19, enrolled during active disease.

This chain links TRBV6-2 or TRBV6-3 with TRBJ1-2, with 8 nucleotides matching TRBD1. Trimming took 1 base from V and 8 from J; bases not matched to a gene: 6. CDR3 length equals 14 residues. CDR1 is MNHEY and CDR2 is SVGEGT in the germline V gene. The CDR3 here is CASSYLDRAGGYTF. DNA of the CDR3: TGTGCCAGCAGTTACTTGGACAGGGCCGGAGGCTACACCTTC.

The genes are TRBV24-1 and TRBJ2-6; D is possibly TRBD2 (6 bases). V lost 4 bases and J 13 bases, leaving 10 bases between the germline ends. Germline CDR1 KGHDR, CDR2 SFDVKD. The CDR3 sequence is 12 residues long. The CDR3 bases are TGTGCCACCAGTGACGCGGGGAGGGTCCTGACTTTC. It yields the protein CATSDAGRVLTF.

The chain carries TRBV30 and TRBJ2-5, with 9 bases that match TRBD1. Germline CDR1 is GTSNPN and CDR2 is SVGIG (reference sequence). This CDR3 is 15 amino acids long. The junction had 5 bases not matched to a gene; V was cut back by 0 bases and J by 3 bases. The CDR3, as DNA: TGTGCCTGGAGTGTACGTAGGACAGGGGAAGAGACCCAGTACTTC. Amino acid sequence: CAWSVRRTGEETQYF.

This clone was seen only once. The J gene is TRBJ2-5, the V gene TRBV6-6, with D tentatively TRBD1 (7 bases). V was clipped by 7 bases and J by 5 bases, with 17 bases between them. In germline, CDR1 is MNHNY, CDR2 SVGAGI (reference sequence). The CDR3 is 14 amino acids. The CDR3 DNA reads TGTGCCAGCAATGGAGGGGGCGCGGGGGAGACCCAGTACTTC. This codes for CASNGGGAGETQYF.

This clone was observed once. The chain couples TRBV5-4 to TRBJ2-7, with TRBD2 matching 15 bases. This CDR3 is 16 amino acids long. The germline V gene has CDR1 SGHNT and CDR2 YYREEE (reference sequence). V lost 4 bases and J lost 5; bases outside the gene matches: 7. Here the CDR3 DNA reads TGTGCCAGCAGCCCCGGACTAGCGGGAGGGTCCCACGAGCAGTACTTC. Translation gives CASSPGLAGGSHEQYF.

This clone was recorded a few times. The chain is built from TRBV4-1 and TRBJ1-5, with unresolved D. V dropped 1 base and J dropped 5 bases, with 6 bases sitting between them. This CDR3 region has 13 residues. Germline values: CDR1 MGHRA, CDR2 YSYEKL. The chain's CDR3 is CASSQAFYQPQHF. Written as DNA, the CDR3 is TGCGCCAGCAGCCAAGCTTTCTATCAGCCCCAGCATTTT.

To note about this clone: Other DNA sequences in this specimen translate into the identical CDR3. The CDR3 region has the DNA TGTGCCAGCAGTGAAGGCGGGAGGGACACCGGGGAGCTGTTTTTT. It translates to CASSEGGRDTGELFF. The chain couples TRBV25-1 to TRBJ2-2; 9 positions match TRBD2. The CDR3 covers 15 residues. The V segment lost 2 bases and the J segment 3 bases; nucleotides outside the gene matches: 1. Germline CDR1 is MGHDK and CDR2 is SYGVNS.

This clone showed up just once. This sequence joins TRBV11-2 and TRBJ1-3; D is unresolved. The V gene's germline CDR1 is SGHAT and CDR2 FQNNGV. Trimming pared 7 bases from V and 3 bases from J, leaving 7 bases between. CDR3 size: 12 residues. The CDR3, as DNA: TGTGCCAGCACTATACTTGGAAACACCATATATTTT. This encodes CASTILGNTIYF.

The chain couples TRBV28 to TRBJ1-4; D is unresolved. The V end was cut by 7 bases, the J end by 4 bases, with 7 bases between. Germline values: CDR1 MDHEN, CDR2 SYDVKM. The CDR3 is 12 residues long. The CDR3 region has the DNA TGTGCCAGCAAGACATTTAATGAAAAACTGTTTTTT. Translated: CASKTFNEKLFF.

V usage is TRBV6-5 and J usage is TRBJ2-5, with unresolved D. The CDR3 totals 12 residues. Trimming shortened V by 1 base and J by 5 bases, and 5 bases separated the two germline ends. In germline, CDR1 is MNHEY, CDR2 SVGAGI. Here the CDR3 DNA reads TGTGCCAGCAGTTACTTCGGGGAGACCCAGTACTTC. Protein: CASSYFGETQYF.

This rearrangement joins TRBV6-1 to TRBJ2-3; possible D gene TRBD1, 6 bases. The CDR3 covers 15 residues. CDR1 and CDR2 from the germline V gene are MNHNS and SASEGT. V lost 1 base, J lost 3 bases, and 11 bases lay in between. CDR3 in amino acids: CASSEGGLVTDTQYF. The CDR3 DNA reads TGTGCCAGCAGTGAAGGGGGGCTCGTTACAGATACGCAGTATTTT.

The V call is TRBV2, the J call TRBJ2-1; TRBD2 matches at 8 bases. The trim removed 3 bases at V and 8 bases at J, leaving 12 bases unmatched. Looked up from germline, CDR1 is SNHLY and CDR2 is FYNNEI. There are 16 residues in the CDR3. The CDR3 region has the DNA TGTGCCAGCAGTGACCTTCTAGCGGGCCTAAGGCATGAGCAGTTCTTC. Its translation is CASSDLLAGLRHEQFF.

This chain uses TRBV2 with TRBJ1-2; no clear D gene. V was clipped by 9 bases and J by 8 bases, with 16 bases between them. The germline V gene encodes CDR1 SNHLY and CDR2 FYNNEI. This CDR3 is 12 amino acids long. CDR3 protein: CASFSLRSGYTF. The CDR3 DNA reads TGTGCCAGTTTCTCCCTCAGATCCGGCTACACCTTC.

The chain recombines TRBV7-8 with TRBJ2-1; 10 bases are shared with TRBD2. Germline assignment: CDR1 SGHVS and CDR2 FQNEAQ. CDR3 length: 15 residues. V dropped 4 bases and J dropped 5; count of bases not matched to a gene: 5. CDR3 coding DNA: TGTGCCAGCAGCTCCCGACTAGCGGGCCACAATGAGCAGTTCTTC. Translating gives CASSSRLAGHNEQFF.

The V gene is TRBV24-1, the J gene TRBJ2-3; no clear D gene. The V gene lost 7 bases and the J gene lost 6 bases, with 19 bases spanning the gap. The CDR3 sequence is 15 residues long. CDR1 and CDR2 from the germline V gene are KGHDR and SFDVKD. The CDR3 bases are TGTGCCACCAGCCCCCGGAAGGCCACAGACGATACGCAGTATTTT. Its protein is CATSPRKATDDTQYF.

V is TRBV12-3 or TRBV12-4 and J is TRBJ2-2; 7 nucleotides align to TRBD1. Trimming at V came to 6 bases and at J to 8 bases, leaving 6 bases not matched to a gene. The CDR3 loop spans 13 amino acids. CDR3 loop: CASSPTGEGELFF. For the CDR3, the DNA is TGTGCCAGCAGCCCTACAGGGGAAGGGGAGCTGTTTTTT.

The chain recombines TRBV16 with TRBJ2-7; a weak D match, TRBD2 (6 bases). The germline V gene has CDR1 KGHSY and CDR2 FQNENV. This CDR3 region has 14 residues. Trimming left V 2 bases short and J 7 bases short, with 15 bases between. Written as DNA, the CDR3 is TGTGCCAGCAGCCAAGGGGACTCTTGGGGTGAGCAGTACTTC. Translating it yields CASSQGDSWGEQYF.

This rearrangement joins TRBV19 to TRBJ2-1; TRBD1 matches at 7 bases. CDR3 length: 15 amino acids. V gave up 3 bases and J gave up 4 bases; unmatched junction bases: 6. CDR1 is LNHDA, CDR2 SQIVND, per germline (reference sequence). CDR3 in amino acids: CASSISGQPYNEQFF. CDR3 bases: TGTGCCAGTAGTATTTCGGGACAGCCATACAATGAGCAGTTCTTC.

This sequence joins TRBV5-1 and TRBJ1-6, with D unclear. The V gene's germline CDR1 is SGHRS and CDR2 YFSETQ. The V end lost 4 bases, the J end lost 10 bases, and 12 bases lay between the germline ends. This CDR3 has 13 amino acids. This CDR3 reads CASSRGLQSPLHF. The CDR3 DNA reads TGCGCCAGCAGCCGTGGACTGCAATCACCCCTCCACTTT.

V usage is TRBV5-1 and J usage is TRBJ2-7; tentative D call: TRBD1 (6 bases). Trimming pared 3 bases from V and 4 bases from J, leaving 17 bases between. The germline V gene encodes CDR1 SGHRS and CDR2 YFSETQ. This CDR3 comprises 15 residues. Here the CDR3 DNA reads TGCGCCAGCAGCTCATCAGGGGTCCTAGGGTACGAGCAGTACTTC. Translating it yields CASSSSGVLGYEQYF.

The CDR3 DNA reads TGTGCCAGCAGCCCACTTACAGGGGGATCGGCCGGAAACACCATATATTTT. Its translation: CASSPLTGGSAGNTIYF. This sequence joins TRBV7-6 and TRBJ1-3; 8 nucleotides align to TRBD1. The V and J ends lost 5 bases and 4 bases, in that order; junction bases with no gene match: 13. CDR1 and CDR2 from the germline V gene are SGHVS and FNYEAQ. There are 17 residues in the CDR3.

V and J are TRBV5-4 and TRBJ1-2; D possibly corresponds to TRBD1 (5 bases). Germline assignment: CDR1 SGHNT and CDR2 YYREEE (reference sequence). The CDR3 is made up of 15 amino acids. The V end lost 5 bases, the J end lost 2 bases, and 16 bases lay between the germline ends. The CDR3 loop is CASRPQGVQNYGYTF. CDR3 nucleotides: TGTGCCAGCAGACCCCAAGGGGTCCAGAACTATGGCTACACCTTC. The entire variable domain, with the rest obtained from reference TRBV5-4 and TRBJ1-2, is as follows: ETGVTQSPTHLIKTRGQQVTLRCSSQSGHNTVSWYQQALGQGPQFIFQYYREEENGRGNFPPRFSGLQFPNYSSELNVNALELDDSALYLCASRPQGVQNYGYTFGSGTRLTVV.

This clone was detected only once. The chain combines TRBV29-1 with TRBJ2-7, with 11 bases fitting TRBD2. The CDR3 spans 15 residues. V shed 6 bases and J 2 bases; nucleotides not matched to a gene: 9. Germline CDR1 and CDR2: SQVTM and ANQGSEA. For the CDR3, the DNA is TGCAGCGTAGCGCTGACTAGCGGGATAACCTACGAGCAGTACTTC. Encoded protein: CSVALTSGITYEQYF.

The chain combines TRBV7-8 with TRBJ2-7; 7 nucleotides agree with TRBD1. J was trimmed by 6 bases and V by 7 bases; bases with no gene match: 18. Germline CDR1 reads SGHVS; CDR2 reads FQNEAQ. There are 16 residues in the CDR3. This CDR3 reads CASTPSPQGVGFEQYF. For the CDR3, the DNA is TGTGCCAGCACCCCCTCCCCTCAGGGGGTAGGATTCGAGCAGTACTTC.

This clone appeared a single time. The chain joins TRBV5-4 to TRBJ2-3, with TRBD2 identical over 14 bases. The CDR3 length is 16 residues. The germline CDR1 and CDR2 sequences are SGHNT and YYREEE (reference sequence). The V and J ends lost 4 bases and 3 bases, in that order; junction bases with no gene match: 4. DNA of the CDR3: TGTGCCAGCAGCGTCGGGACTAGCGGGAGAACAGATACGCAGTATTTT. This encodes CASSVGTSGRTDTQYF. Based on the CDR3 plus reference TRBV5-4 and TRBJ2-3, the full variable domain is ETGVTQSPTHLIKTRGQQVTLRCSSQSGHNTVSWYQQALGQGPQFIFQYYREEENGRGNFPPRFSGLQFPNYSSELNVNALELDDSALYLCASSVGTSGRTDTQYFGPGTRLTVL.

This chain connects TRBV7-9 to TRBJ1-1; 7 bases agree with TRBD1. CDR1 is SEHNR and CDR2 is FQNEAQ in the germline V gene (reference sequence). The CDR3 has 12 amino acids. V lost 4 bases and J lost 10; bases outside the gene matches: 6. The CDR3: CASSSRDSGAFF. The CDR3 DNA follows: TGTGCCAGCAGCTCGAGGGACAGTGGAGCTTTCTTT.

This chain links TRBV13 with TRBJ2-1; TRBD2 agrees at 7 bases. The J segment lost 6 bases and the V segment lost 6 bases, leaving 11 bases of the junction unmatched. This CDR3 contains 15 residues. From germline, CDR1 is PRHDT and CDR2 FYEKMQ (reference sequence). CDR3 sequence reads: CASRHSGALLNEQFF. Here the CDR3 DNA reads TGTGCCAGCAGGCACAGCGGGGCCCTTCTCAATGAGCAGTTCTTC.

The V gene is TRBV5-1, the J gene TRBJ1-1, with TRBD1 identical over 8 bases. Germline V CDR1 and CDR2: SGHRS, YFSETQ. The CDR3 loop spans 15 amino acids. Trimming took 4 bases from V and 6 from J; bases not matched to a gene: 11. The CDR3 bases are TGCGCCAGCAGCACAGGAGGCAGGGGGCCTCCTGAAGCTTTCTTT. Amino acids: CASSTGGRGPPEAFF.